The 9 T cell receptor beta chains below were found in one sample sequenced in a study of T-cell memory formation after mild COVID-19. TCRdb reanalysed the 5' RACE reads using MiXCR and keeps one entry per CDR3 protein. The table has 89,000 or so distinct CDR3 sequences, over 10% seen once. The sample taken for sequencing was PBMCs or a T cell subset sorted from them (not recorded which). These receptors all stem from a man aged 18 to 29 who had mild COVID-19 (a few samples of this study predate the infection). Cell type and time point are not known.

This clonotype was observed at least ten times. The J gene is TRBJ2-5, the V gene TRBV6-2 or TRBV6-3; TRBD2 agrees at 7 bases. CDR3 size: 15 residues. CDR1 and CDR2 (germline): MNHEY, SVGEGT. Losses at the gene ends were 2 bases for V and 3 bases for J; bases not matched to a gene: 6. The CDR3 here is CASSYLPSGKETQYF. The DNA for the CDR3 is TGTGCCAGCAGTTACCTCCCTAGCGGAAAAGAGACCCAGTACTTC.

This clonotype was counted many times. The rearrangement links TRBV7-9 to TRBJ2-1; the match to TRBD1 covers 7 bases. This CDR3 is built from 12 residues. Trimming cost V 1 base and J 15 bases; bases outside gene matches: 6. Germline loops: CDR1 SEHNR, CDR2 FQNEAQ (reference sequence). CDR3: CASSLDDRARFF. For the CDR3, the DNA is TGTGCCAGCAGCTTAGATGACAGGGCGAGGTTCTTC. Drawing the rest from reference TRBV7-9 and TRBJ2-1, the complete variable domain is DTGVSQNPRHKITKRGQNVTFRCDPISEHNRLYWYRQTLGQGPEFLTYFQNEAQLEKSRLLSDRFSAERPKGSFSTLEIQRTEQGDSAMYLCASSLDDRARFFGPGTRLTVL.

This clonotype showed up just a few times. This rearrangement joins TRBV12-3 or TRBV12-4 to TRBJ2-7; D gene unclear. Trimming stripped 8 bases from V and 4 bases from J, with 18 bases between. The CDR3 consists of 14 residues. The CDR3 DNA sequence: TGTGCCAGCGCTATGGGCGGCAAACCGTACGAGCAGTACTTC. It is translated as CASAMGGKPYEQYF.

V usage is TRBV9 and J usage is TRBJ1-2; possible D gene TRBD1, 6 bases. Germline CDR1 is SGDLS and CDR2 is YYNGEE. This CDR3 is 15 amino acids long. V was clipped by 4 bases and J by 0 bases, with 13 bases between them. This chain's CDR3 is CASSQGQEANYGYTF. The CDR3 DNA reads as TGTGCCAGCAGCCAGGGACAAGAAGCTAACTATGGCTACACCTTC.

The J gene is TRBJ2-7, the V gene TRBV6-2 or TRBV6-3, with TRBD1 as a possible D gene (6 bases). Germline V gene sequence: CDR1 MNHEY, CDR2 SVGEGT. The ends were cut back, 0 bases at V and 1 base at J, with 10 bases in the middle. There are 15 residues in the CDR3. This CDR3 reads CASSYSIRGSYEQYV. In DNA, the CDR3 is TGTGCCAGCAGTTACTCGATTAGGGGGTCCTACGAGCAGTACGTC.

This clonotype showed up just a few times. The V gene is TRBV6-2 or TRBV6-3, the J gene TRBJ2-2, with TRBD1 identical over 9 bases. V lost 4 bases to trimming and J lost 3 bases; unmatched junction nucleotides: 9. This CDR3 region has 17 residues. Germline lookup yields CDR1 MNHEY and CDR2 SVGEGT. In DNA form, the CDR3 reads TGTGCCAGCAGTTCCGGGACAGGGCCGAGGGACACCGGGGAGCTGTTTTTT. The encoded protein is CASSSGTGPRDTGELFF.

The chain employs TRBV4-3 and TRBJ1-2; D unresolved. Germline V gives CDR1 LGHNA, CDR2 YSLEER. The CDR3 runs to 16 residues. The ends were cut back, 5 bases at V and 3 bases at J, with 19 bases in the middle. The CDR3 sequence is CASSSQWPPPDYGYTF. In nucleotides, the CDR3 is TGCGCCAGCAGCTCACAGTGGCCCCCTCCGGACTATGGCTACACCTTC.

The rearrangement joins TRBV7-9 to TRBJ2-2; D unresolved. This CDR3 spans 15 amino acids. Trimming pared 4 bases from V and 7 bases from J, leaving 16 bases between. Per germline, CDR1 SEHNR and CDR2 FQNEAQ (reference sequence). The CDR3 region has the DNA TGTGCCAGCAGCTCCGTTGATTGGGTTGACGGGGAGCTGTTTTTT. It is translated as CASSSVDWVDGELFF.

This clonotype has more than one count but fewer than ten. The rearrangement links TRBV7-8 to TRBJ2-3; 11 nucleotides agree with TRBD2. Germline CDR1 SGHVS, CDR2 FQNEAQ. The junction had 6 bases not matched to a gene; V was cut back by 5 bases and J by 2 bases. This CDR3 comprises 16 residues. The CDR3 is CASSVPTSGTTDTQYF. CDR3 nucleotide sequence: TGTGCCAGCAGCGTTCCGACTAGCGGGACCACAGATACGCAGTATTTT. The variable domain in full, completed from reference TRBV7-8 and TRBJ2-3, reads GAGVSQSPRYKVAKRGQDVALRCDPISGHVSLFWYQQALGQGPEFLTYFQNEAQLDKSGLPSDRFFAERPEGSVSTLKIQRTQQEDSAVYLCASSVPTSGTTDTQYFGPGTRLTVL.